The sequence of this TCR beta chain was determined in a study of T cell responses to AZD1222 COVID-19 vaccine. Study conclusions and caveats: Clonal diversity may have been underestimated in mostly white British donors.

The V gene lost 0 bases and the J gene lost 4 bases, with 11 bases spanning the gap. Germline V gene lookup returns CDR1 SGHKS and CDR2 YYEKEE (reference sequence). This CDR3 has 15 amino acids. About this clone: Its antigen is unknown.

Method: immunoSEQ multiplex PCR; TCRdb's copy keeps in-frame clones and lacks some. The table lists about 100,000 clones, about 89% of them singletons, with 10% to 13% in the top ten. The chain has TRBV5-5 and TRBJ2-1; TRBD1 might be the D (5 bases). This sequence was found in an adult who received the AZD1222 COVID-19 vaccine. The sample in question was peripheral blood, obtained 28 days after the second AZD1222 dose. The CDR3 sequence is CASSLGPRQYNEQFF. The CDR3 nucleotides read TGTGCCAGCAGCTTGGGCCCCCGACAGTACAATGAGCAGTTCTTC.